A single T cell receptor (beta chain) is shown here with its context. A quantity of 0.5 to 1 ug RNA underwent reverse transcription using random hexamers. TCRdb reanalysed the immunoSEQ multiplex PCR reads using MiXCR and keeps one entry per CDR3 protein. This sample has under 150,000 distinct CDR3 sequences, with 94% found just once. Sequencing of TCR beta was performed on blood CD8+ T cells and on blood CD4+ T cells. TEMRA cells were FACS-enriched, with CD8+ and CD4+ T cells isolated negatively. Trimming shortened V by 7 bases and J by 4 bases, and 16 bases separated the two germline ends. Germline V gene data show CDR1 as SNHLY and CDR2 as FYNNEI. This CDR3 spans 14 amino acids. The entry originates in a study of CD8 T cells in Susac syndrome.

The sequencing sample was made of CD4+ T cells from PBMCs. The rearrangement joins TRBV2 to TRBJ1-1, with D possibly matching TRBD1 (6 bases). This receptor was identified in a human donor with multiple sclerosis. CDR3 loop: CASTSIGGGTEAFF. CDR3 bases: TGTGCCAGCACTTCGATAGGGGGGGGCACTGAAGCTTTCTTT. Variable domain in full (rest from reference TRBV2 and TRBJ1-1): EPEVTQTPSHQVTQMGQEVILRCVPISNHLYFYWYRQILGQKVEFLVSFYNNEISEKSEIFDDQFSVERPDGSNFTLKIRSTKLEDSAMYFCASTSIGGGTEAFFGQGTRLTVV.